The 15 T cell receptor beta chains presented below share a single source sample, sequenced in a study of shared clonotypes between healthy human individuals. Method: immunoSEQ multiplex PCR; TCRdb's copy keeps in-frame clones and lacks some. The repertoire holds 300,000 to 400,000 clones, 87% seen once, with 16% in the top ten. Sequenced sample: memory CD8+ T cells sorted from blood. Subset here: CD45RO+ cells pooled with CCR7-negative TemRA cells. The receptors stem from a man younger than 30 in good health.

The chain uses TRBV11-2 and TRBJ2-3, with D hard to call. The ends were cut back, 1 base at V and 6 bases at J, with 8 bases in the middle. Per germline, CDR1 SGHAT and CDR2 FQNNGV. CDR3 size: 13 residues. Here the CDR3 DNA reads TGTGCCAGCAGCTTAGGCCCTGGGGATACGCAGTATTTT. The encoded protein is CASSLGPGDTQYF. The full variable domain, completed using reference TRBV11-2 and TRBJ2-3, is EAGVAQSPRYKIIEKRQSVAFWCNPISGHATLYWYQQILGQGPKLLIQFQNNGVVDDSQLPKDRFSAERLKGVDSTLKIQPAKLEDSAVYLCASSLGPGDTQYFGPGTRLTVL.

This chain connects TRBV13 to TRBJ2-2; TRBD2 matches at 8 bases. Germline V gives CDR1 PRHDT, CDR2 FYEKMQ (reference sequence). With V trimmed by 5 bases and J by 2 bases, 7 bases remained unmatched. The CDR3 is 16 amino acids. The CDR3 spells CASSPRAGVNTGELFF. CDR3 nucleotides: TGTGCCAGCAGCCCCCGAGCGGGAGTAAACACCGGGGAGCTGTTTTTT. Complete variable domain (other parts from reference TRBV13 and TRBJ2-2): AAGVIQSPRHLIKEKRETATLKCYPIPRHDTVYWYQQGPGQDPQFLISFYEKMQSDKGSIPDRFSAQQFSDYHSELNMSSLELGDSALYFCASSPRAGVNTGELFFGEGSRLTVL.

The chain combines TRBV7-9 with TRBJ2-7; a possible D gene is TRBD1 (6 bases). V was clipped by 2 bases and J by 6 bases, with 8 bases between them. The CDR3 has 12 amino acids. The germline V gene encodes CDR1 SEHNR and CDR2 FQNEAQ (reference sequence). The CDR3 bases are TGTGCCAGCAGCTTAACAGGGCTCGAGCAGTACTTC. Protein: CASSLTGLEQYF.

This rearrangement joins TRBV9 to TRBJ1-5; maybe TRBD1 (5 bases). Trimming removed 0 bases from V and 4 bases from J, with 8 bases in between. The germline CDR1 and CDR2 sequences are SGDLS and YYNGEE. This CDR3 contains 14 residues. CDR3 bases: TGTGCCAGCAGCGTAGGAGGGGCGAATCAGCCCCAGCATTTT. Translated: CASSVGGANQPQHF.

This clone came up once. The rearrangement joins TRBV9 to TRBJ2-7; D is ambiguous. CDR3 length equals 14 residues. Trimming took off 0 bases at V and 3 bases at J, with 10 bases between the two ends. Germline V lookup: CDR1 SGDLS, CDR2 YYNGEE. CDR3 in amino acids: CASSVAPENYEQYF. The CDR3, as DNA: TGTGCCAGCAGCGTAGCACCAGAGAACTACGAGCAGTACTTC.

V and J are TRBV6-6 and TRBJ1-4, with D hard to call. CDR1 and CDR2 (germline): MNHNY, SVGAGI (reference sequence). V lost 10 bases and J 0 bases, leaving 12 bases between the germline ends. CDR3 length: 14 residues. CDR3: CATEGGTTNEKLFF. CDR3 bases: TGTGCCACCGAAGGCGGAACAACTAATGAAAAACTGTTTTTT.

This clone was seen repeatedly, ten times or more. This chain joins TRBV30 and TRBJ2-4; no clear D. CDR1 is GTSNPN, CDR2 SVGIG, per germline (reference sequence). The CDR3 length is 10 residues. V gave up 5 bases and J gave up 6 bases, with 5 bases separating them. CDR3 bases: TGTGCCTGGGGAACAAACATTCAGTACTTC. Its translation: CAWGTNIQYF.

CDR3 loop: CASSLVGSTGELFF. DNA for the CDR3: TGTGCCAGCAGCTTGGTAGGAAGCACCGGGGAGCTGTTTTTT. The chain uses TRBV5-4 and TRBJ2-2; no firm D call. Germline V lookup: CDR1 SGHNT, CDR2 YYREEE (reference sequence). Trimming removed 0 bases from V and 4 bases from J, with 7 bases in between. CDR3 size: 14 residues.

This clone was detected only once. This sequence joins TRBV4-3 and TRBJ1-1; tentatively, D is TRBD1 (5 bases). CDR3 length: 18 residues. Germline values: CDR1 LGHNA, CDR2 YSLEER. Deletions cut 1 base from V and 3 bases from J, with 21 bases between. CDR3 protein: CASSQVRTGGLSYTEAFF. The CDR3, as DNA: TGCGCCAGCAGCCAAGTCCGAACGGGGGGACTGAGTTACACTGAAGCTTTCTTT.

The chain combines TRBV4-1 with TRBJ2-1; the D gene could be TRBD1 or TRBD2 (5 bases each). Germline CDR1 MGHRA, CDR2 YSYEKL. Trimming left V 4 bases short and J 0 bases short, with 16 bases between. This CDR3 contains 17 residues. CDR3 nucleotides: TGCGCCAGCAGCCTCCTCGTGGGACCGAGCTCCTACAATGAGCAGTTCTTC. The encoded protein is CASSLLVGPSSYNEQFF.

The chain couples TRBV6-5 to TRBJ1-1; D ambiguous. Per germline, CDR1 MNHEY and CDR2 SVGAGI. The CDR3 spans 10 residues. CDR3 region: CAVGNTEAFF. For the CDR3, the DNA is TGTGCGGTTGGAAACACTGAAGCTTTCTTT.

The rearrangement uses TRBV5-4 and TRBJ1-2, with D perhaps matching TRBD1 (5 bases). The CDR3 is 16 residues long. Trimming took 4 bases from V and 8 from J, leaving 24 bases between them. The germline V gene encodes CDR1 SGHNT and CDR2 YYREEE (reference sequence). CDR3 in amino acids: CASSDRGSLNQRGYTF. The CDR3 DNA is TGTGCCAGCAGCGACCGGGGGTCCCTTAATCAGCGGGGCTACACCTTC.

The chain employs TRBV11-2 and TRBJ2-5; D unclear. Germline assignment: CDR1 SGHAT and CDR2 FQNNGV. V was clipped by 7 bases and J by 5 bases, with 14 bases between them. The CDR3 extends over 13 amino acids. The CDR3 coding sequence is TGTGCCAGCAACCCATTCCTTGGGGAGACCCAGTACTTC. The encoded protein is CASNPFLGETQYF.

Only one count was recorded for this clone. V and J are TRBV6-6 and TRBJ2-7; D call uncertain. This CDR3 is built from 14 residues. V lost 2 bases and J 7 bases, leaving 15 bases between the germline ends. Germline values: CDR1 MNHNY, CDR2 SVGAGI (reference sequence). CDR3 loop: CASSYPLRAWEQYF. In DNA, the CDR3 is TGTGCCAGCAGTTACCCATTACGGGCCTGGGAGCAGTACTTC.

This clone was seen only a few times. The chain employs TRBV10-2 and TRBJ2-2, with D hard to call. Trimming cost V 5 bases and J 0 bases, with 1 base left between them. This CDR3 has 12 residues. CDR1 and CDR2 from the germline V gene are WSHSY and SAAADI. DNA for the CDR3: TGCGCCAGCAGTACGAACACCGGGGAGCTGTTTTTT. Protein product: CASSTNTGELFF.